These 8 T cell receptor beta chains were sequenced from one sample in a study of shared clonotypes between healthy human individuals. Only in-frame clones appear in the TCRdb table, and some are missing; sequencing was by immunoSEQ multiplex PCR. The sample includes about 1.4 million clones, roughly 97% of them seen just once. Sequenced sample: naive CD4+ T cells sorted from blood. Subset specified: CD45RA+ positively selected. These receptors came from a man aged 25 to 40 in good health.

Written as DNA, the CDR3 is TGTGCCAGCAGTTTCCCCAGGGGTAGCTACGAGCAGTACTTC. This codes for CASSFPRGSYEQYF. The chain recombines TRBV28 with TRBJ2-7, with D possibly matching TRBD1 (6 bases). Germline V gene sequence: CDR1 MDHEN, CDR2 SYDVKM. This CDR3 is built from 14 residues. Trimming took off 3 bases at V and 3 bases at J, with 12 bases between the two ends.

V gene TRBV6-5 combines with J gene TRBJ2-3; D is undetermined. Germline V gene data show CDR1 as MNHEY and CDR2 as SVGAGI. V dropped 6 bases and J dropped 5 bases, with 3 bases sitting between them. The CDR3 spans 10 residues. CDR3 region: CASREDTQYF. In DNA form, the CDR3 reads TGTGCCAGCAGGGAAGATACGCAGTATTTT.

The chain employs TRBV5-1 and TRBJ2-6; D is perhaps TRBD1 or TRBD2 (6 bases each). The germline V and J ends were trimmed by 1 base and 1 base, with 15 bases remaining between them. This CDR3 is 18 amino acids long. CDR1 SGHRS and CDR2 YFSETQ come from the germline V gene. The CDR3: CASSLTGGAGSGANVLTF. As DNA, the CDR3 is TGCGCCAGCAGCTTGACCGGGGGCGCTGGGTCTGGGGCCAACGTCCTGACTTTC.

The J gene is TRBJ2-1, the V gene TRBV6-1; D call uncertain. The CDR3 extends over 13 amino acids. The V end was cut by 5 bases, the J end by 1 base, with 6 bases between. Germline loops: CDR1 MNHNS, CDR2 SASEGT. This chain's CDR3 is CASSTQSYNEQFF. DNA for the CDR3: TGTGCCAGCAGTACCCAGTCCTACAATGAGCAGTTCTTC.

The rearrangement links TRBV20-1 to TRBJ1-1; maybe TRBD1 (5 bases). Germline CDR1 is DFQATT and CDR2 is SNEGSKA (reference sequence). V shed 6 bases and J shed 8 bases, with 13 bases lying between them. The CDR3 runs to 11 residues. The CDR3, as DNA: TGCAGTGCCCACGGACAAGCCGAAGCTTTCTTT. Translation: CSAHGQAEAFF.

For this clone: The junction does not match germline at one end; this may be a read error. V and J are TRBV6-7 and TRBJ2-3, with 8 positions matching TRBD2. TRBV6-7 is recorded as an ORF, its role being uncertain. The CDR3 is 13 amino acids. The chain's CDR3 is CASRRTSRDTQYF. For the CDR3, the DNA is TGTGCCAGCAGGAGGACTAGCAGAGATACGCAGTATTTT.

The chain is built from TRBV28 and TRBJ2-3; 7 bases agree with TRBD1. This CDR3 is 16 amino acids long. Looked up from germline, CDR1 is MDHEN and CDR2 is SYDVKM. J gave up 0 bases and V 6 bases, and 9 bases lay outside the gene matches. Written as DNA, the CDR3 is TGTGCCAGCAGCAACAGTAGACAGGGAAGCACAGATACGCAGTATTTT. This encodes CASSNSRQGSTDTQYF.

In its sample, this clone was seen a few times. CDR3 region: CASSPRKGWVEEQYF. Written as DNA, the CDR3 is TGTGCCAGCTCACCACGGAAGGGGTGGGTGGAAGAGCAGTACTTC. The rearrangement joins TRBV18 to TRBJ2-7; tentative D call: TRBD1 (5 bases). The V gene's germline CDR1 is KGHSH and CDR2 LQKENI. Trimming took off 1 base at V and 7 bases at J, with 17 bases between the two ends. CDR3 length: 15 residues. The full variable domain, rest sourced from reference TRBV18 and TRBJ2-7, is NAGVMQNPRHLVRRRGQEARLRCSPMKGHSHVYWYRQLPEEGLKFMVYLQKENIIDESGMPKERFSAEFPKEGPSILRIQQVVRGDSAAYFCASSPRKGWVEEQYFGPGTRLTVT.